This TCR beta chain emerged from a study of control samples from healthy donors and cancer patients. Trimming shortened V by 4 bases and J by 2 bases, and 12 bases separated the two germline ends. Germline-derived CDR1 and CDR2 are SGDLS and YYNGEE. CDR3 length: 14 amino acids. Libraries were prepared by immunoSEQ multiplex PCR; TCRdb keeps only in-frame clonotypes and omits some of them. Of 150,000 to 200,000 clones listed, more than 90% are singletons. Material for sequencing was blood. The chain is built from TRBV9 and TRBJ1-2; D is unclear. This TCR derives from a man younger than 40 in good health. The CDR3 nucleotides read TGTGCCAGCAGCCCCGGGTCCATAAACTATGGCTACACCTTC. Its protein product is CASSPGSINYGYTF.